This T cell receptor (beta chain) was captured in a study of cytomegalovirus exposure and HLA in healthy donors. With respect to this clone: No antigen is known for it.

Profiled with immunoSEQ multiplex PCR; TCRdb holds only in-frame clones, not every one. Among some 140,000 clones listed, 86% were seen once. The V end lost 0 bases, the J end lost 8 bases, and 8 bases lay between the germline ends. Germline V gene data show CDR1 as SQVTM and CDR2 as ANQGSEA. This CDR3 region has 12 residues. General observations from the study: While the bulk of TCR sequences proved rare, some public TCRs turned up in many donors. As confirmed in vitro, a few CMV-associated chains were specific for CMV antigens. The study designated 150 or so TCR beta chains cytomegalovirus-associated.

This clonotype was obtained from a man aged 18 to 35 in good health and CMV-seropositive. Source material: PBMCs. The chain employs TRBV29-1 and TRBJ2-1; D not certain. The CDR3 DNA sequence: TGCAGCGTTGAAGACGACGGGTATGAGCAGTTCTTC. Its protein product is CSVEDDGYEQFF.